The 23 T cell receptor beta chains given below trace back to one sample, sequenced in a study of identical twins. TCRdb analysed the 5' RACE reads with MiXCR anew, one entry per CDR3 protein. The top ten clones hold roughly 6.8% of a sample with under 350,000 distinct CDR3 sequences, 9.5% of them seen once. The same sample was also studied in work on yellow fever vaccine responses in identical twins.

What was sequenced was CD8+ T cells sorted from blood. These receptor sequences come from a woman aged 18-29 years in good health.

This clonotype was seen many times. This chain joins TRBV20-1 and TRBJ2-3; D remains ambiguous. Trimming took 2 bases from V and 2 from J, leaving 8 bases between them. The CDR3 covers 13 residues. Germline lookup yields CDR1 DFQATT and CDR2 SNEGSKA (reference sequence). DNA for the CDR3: TGCAGTGCTAGACCGACATACACAGATACGCAGTATTTT. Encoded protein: CSARPTYTDTQYF.

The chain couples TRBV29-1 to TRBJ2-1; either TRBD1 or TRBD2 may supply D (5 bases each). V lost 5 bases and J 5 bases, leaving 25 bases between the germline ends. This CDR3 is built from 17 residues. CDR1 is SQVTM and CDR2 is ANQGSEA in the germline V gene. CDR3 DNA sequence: TGCAGCGTTTTGTCCGGGGCTGCGGGTGGGATCGACAATGAGCAGTTCTTC. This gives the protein CSVLSGAAGGIDNEQFF.

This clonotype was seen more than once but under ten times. CDR3 DNA sequence: TGCGCCAGCAGCCAAGATGAGGGTGCCCTCCACTTT. Translated, it gives CASSQDEGALHF. V and J are TRBV4-3 and TRBJ1-6; D not resolved. Germline CDR1 is LGHNA and CDR2 is YSLEER. The ends were cut back, 0 bases at V and 14 bases at J, with 8 bases in the middle. This CDR3 has 12 amino acids.

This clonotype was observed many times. As DNA, the CDR3 is TGCAGTGCTAGAGATCGAAGTTGGGGCCCAGATACGCAGTATTTT. Encoded protein: CSARDRSWGPDTQYF. This rearrangement joins TRBV20-1 to TRBJ2-3; D perhaps matches TRBD1 (5 bases). Trimming left V 0 bases short and J 4 bases short, with 14 bases between. Germline V lookup: CDR1 DFQATT, CDR2 SNEGSKA (reference sequence). This CDR3 spans 15 amino acids.

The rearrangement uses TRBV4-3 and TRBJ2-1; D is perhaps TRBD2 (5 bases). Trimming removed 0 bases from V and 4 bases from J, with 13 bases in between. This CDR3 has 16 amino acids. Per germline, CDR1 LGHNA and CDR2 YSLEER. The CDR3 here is CASSQDSRETYNEQFF. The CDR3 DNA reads TGCGCCAGCAGCCAAGATTCACGGGAAACTTACAATGAGCAGTTCTTC.

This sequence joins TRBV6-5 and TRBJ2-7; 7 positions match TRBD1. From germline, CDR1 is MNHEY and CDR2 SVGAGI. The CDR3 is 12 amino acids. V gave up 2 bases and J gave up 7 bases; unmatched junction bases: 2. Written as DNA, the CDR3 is TGTGCCAGCAGTTACGGGACAGTTGAGCAGTACTTC. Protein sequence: CASSYGTVEQYF.

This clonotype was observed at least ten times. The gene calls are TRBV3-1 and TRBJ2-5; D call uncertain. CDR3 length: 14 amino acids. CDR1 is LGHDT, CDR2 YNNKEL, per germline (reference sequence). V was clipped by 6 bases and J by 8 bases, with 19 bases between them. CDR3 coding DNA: TGTGCCAGCAGGAGAGAGGATCCCCAAGGAACCCAGTACTTC. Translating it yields CASRREDPQGTQYF.

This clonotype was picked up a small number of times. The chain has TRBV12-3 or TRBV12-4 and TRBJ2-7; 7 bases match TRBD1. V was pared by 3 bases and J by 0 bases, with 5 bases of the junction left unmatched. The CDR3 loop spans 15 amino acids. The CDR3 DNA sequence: TGTGCCAGCAGTTTCGTCGGGACAGACTCCTACGAGCAGTACTTC. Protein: CASSFVGTDSYEQYF.

CDR3 sequence (DNA): TGTGCCATGAGCCCTGGGCTAGGTAATGAGCAGTTCTTC. This gives the protein CAMSPGLGNEQFF. V and J are TRBV4-2 and TRBJ2-1; D unresolved. This CDR3 contains 13 residues. CDR1 is LGHNA, CDR2 YNFKEQ, per germline. Trimming cost V 10 bases and J 7 bases, with 17 bases left between them.

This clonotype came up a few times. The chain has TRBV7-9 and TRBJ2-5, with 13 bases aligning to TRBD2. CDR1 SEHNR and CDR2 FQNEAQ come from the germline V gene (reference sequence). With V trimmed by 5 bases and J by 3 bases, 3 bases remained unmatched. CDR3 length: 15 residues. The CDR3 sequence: CASSRGLAGKETQYF. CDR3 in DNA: TGTGCCAGCAGCAGGGGACTAGCGGGAAAAGAGACCCAGTACTTC.

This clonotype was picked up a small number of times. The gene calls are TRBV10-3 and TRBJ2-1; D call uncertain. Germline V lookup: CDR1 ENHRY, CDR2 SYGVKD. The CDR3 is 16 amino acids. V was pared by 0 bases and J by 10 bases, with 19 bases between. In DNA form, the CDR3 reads TGTGCCATCAGTGAGTCCGATGGGCTAGGACGTGAAGAGCAGTTCTTC. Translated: CAISESDGLGREEQFF.

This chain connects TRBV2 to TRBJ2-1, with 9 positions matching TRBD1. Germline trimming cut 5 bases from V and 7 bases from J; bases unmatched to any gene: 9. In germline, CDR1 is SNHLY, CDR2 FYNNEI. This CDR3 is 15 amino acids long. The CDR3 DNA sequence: TGTGCCAGCAGTTCCGGACAGGGGCAGAGAAATGAGCAGTTCTTC. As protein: CASSSGQGQRNEQFF.

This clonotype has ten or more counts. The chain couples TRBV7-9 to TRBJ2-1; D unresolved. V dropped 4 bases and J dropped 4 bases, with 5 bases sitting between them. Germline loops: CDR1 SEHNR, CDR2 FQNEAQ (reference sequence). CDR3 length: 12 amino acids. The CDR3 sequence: CASSSKYNEQFF. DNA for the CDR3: TGTGCCAGCAGCTCTAAATACAATGAGCAGTTCTTC.

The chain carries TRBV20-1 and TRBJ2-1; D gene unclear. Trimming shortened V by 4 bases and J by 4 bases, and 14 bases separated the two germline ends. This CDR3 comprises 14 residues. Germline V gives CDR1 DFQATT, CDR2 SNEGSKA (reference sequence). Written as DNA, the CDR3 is TGCAGTGCTAAAGACTCAACGCCATACAATGAGCAGTTCTTC. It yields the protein CSAKDSTPYNEQFF.

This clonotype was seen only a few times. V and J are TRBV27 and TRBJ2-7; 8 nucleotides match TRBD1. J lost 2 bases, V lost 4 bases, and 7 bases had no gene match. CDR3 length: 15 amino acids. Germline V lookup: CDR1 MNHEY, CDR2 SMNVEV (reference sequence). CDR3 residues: CASSSGTGLAYEQYF. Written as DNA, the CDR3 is TGTGCCAGCAGTTCCGGGACAGGTCTTGCCTACGAGCAGTACTTC.

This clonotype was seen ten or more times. The CDR3 coding sequence is TGCAGCGTCCCGCCTGAGGGTTGGGATGAGCAGTTCTTC. It encodes CSVPPEGWDEQFF. This chain links TRBV29-1 with TRBJ2-1; possible D gene TRBD2, 5 bases. Germline V lookup: CDR1 SQVTM, CDR2 ANQGSEA. The CDR3 sequence is 13 residues long. V lost 6 bases to trimming and J lost 8 bases, with 17 bases between them.

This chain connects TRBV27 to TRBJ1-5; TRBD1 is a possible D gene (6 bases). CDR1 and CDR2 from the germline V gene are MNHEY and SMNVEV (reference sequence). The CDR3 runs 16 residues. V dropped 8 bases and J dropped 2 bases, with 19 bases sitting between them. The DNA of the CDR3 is TGTGCCAGCGGGACTTCGGGGGCGTTTGGCAATCAGCCCCAGCATTTT. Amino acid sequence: CASGTSGAFGNQPQHF.

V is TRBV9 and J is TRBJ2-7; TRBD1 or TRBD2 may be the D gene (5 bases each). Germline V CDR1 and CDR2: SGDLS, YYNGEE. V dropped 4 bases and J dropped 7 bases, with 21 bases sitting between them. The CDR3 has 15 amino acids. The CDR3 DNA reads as TGTGCCAGCAGCCCCGACAGTTTCCCCAGGAGGGAGCAGTACTTC. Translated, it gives CASSPDSFPRREQYF.

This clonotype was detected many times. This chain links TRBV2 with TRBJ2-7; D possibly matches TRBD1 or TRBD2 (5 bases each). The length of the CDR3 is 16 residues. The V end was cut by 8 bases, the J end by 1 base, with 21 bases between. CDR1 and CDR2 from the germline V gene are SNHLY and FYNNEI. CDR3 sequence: CASLAHMGPRSYEQYF. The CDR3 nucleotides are TGTGCCAGCCTAGCCCATATGGGACCGCGTTCCTACGAGCAGTACTTC.

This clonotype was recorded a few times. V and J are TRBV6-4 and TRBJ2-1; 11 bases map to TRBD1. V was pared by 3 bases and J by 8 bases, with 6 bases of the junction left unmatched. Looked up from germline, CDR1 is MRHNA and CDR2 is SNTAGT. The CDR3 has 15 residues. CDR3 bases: TGTGCCAGCAGTGAGACAGGACAGGGGGCGGATGAGCAGTTCTTC. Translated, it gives CASSETGQGADEQFF.

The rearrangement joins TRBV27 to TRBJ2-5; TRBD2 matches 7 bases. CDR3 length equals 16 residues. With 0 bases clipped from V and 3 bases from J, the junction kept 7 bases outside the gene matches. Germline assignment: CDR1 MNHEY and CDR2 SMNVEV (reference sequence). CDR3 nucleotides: TGTGCCAGCAGTTTATCCCCCAGCGGGGCGAAAGAGACCCAGTACTTC. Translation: CASSLSPSGAKETQYF.

CDR3 amino acids: CASTGTEGSYEQYF. The CDR3 nucleotides read TGTGCCAGCACCGGGACGGAGGGCTCCTACGAGCAGTACTTC. The J gene is TRBJ2-7, the V gene TRBV7-9, with D perhaps TRBD2 (6 bases). With 7 bases removed from V and 0 bases from J, the gap between germline ends came to 13 bases. CDR1 is SEHNR and CDR2 is FQNEAQ in the germline V gene (reference sequence). The CDR3 contains 14 residues.

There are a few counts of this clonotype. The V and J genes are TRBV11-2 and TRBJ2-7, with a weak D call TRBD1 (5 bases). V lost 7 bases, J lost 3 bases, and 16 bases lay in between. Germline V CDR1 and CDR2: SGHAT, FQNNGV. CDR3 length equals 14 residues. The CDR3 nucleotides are TGTGCCAGCATCCCTAGAGACAGCGTCTACGAGCAGTACTTC. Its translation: CASIPRDSVYEQYF.